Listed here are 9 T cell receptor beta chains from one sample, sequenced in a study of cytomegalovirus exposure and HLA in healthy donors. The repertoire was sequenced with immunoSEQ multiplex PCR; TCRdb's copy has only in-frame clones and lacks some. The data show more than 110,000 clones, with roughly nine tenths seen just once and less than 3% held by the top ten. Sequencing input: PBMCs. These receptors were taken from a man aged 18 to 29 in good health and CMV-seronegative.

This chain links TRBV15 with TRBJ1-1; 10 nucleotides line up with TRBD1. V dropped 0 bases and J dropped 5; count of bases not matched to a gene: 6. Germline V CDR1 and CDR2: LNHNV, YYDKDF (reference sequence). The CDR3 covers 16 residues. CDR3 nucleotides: TGTGCCACCAGCAGAGATACCCCGGGACAGGGGACTGAAGCTTTCTTT. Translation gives CATSRDTPGQGTEAFF.

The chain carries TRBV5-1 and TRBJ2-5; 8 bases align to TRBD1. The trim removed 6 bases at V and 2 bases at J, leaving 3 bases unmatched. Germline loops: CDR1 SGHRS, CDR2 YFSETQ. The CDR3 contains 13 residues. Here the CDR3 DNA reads TGCGCCAGCAATGGACAGGGACAAGAGACCCAGTACTTC. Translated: CASNGQGQETQYF.

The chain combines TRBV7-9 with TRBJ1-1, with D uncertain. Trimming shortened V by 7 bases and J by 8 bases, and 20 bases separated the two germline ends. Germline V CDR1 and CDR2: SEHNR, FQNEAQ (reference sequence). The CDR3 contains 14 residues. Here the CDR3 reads CASNRGQVSGEAFF. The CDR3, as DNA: TGTGCCAGCAACCGTGGGCAGGTCTCGGGAGAAGCTTTCTTT.

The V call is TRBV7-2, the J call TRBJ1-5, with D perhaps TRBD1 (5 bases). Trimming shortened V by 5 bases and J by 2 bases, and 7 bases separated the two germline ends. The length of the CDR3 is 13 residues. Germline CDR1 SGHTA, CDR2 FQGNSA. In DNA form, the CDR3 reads TGTGCCAGCAGCGGGGGGGGCAATCAGCCCCAGCATTTT. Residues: CASSGGGNQPQHF. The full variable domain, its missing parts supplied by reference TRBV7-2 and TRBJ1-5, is GAGVSQSPSNKVTEKGKDVELRCDPISGHTALYWYRQSLGQGLEFLIYFQGNSAPDKSGLPSDRFSAERTGGSVSTLTIQRTQQEDSAVYLCASSGGGNQPQHFGDGTRLSIL.

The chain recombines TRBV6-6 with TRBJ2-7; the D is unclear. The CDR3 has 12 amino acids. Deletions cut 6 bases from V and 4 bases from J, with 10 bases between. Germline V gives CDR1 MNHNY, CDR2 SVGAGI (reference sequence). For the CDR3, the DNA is TGTGCCAGCAGCGGTGAGGTTTACGAGCAGTACTTC. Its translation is CASSGEVYEQYF.

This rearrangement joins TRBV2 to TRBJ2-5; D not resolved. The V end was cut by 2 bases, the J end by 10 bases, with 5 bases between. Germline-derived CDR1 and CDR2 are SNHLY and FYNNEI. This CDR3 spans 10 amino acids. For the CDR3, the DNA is TGTGCCAGCAGTGAACTCGGCCAGTACTTC. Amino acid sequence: CASSELGQYF.

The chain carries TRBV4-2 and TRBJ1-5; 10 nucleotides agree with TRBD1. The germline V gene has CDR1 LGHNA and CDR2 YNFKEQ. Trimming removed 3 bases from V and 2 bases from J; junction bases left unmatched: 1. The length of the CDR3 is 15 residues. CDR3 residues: CASSQGTGGNQPQHF. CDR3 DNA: TGTGCCAGCAGCCAGGGGACAGGGGGCAATCAGCCCCAGCATTTT.

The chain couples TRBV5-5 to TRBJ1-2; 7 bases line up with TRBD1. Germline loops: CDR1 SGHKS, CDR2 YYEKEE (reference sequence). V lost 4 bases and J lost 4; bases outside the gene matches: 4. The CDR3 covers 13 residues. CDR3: CASSTGQSYGYTF. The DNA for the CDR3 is TGTGCCAGCAGCACGGGACAGAGCTATGGCTACACCTTC.

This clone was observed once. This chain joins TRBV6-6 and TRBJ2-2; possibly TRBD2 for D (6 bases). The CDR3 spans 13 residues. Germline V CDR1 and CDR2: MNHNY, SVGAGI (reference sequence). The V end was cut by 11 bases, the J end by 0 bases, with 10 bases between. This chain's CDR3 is CALAGTNTGELFF. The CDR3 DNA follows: TGTGCCCTGGCGGGGACGAACACCGGGGAGCTGTTTTTT.